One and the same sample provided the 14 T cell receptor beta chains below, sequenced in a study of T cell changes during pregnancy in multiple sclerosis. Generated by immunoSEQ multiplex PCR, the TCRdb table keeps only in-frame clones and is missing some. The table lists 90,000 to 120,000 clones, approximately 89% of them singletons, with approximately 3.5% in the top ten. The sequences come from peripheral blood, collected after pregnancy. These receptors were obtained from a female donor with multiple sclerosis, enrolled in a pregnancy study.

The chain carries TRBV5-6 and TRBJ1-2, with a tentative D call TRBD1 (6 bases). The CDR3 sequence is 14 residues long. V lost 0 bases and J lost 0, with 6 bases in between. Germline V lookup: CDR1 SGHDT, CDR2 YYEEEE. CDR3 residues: CASSLDRANYGYTF. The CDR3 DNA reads TGTGCCAGCAGCTTGGACAGGGCTAACTATGGCTACACCTTC.

CDR3 amino acids: CASSLPPGGEQFF. In DNA form, the CDR3 reads TGTGCCAGCAGTCTACCCCCGGGGGGGGAGCAGTTCTTC. The chain uses TRBV6-5 and TRBJ2-1; 8 bases agree with TRBD2. Germline CDR1 is MNHEY and CDR2 is SVGAGI. After removal of 5 bases from V and 10 bases from J, the junction contained 7 bases not matched to a gene. The CDR3 is 13 amino acids.

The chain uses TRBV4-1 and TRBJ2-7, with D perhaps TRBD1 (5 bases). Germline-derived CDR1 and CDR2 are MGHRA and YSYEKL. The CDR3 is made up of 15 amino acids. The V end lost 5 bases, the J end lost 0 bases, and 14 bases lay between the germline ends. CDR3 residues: CASSETSDSSYEQYF. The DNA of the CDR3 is TGCGCCAGCAGCGAAACCTCCGACAGCTCCTACGAGCAGTACTTC.

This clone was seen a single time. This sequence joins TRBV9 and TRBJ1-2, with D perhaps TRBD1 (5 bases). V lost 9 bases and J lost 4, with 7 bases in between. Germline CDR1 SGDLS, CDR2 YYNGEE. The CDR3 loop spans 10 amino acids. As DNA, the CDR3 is TGTGCCACCCAGGGCTATGGCTACACCTTC. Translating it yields CATQGYGYTF. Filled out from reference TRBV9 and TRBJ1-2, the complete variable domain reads DSGVTQTPKHLITATGQRVTLRCSPRSGDLSVYWYQQSLDQGLQFLIQYYNGEERAKGNILERFSAQQFPDLHSELNLSSLELGDSALYFCATQGYGYTFGSGTRLTVV.

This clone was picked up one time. CDR3 residues: CASHQRGSTDTQYF. CDR3 bases: TGCGCCAGCCACCAGCGGGGGAGCACAGATACGCAGTATTTT. The chain carries TRBV5-1 and TRBJ2-3; TRBD2 aligns across 8 bases. The CDR3 length is 14 residues. The germline V gene encodes CDR1 SGHRS and CDR2 YFSETQ. V lost 7 bases, J lost 0 bases, and 4 bases stayed unmatched.

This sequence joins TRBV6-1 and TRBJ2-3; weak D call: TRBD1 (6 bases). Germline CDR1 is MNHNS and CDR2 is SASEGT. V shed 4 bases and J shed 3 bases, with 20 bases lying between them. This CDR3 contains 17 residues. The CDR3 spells CASSVLAGARETDTQYF. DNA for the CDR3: TGTGCCAGCAGTGTCCTCGCAGGGGCCCGTGAGACAGATACGCAGTATTTT.

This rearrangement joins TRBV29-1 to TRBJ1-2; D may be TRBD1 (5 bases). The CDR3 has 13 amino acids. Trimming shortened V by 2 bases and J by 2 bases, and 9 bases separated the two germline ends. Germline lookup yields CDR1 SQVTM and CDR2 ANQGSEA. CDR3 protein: CSVETQANYGYTF. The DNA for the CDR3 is TGCAGCGTTGAAACACAGGCAAACTATGGCTACACCTTC.

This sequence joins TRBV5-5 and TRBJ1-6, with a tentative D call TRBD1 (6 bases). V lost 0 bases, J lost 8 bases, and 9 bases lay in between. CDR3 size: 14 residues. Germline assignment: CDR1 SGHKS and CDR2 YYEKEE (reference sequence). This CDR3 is CASSLVAGDSPLHF. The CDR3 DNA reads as TGTGCCAGCAGCTTGGTGGCAGGGGATTCACCCCTCCACTTT.

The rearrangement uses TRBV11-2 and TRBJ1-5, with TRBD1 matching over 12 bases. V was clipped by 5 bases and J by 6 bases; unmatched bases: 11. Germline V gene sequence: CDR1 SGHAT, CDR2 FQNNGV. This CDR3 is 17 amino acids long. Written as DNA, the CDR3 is TGTGCCAGCAGCCCAGCCTCGGGACAGGGGGCGGGTCAGCCCCAGCATTTT. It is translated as CASSPASGQGAGQPQHF.

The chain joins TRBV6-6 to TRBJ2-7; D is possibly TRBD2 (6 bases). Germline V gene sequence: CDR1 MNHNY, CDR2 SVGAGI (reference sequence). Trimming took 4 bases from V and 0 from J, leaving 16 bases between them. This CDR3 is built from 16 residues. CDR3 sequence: CASSSQGGASSYEQYF. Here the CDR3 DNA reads TGTGCCAGCAGTTCCCAGGGCGGGGCGAGCTCCTACGAGCAGTACTTC.

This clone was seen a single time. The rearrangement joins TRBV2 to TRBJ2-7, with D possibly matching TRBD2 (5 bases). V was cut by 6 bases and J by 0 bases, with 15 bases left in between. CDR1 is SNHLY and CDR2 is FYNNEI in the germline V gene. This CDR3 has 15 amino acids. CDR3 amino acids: CASSPGPGSSYEQYF. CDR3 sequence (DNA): TGTGCCAGCAGCCCCGGGCCGGGGAGCTCCTACGAGCAGTACTTC.

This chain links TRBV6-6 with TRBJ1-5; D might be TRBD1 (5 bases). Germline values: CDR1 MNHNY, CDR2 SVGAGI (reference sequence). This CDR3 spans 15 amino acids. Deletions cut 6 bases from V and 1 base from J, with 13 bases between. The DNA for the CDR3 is TGTGCCAGCAGCCTCCTCGGGGGGAGCAATCAGCCCCAGCATTTT. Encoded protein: CASSLLGGSNQPQHF.

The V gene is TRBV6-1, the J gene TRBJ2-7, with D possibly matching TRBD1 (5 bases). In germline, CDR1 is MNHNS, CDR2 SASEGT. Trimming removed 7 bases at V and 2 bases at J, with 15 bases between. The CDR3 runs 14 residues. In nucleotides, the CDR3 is TGTGCCAGCAAAGAGACAGCCACGACCTACGAGCAGTACTTC. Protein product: CASKETATTYEQYF.

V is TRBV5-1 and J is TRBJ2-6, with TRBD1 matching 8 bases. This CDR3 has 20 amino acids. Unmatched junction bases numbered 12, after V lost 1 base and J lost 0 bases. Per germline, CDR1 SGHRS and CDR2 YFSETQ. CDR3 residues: CASSLTQGAGLRSGANVLTF. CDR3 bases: TGCGCCAGCAGCTTGACTCAGGGGGCTGGTCTTCGCTCTGGGGCCAACGTCCTGACTTTC. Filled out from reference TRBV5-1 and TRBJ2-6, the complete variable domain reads KAGVTQTPRYLIKTRGQQVTLSCSPISGHRSVSWYQQTPGQGLQFLFEYFSETQRNKGNFPGRFSGRQFSNSRSEMNVSTLELGDSALYLCASSLTQGAGLRSGANVLTFGAGSRLTVL.